These T cell receptor beta chains were read from a single sample in a study of cytomegalovirus exposure and HLA in healthy donors. The table came from immunoSEQ multiplex PCR; TCRdb's copy has only in-frame clones and leaves some out. The table includes 130,000 or so clones, around 80% detected once. Material: PBMCs. All receptors come from a man in his forties in good health and CMV-seronegative. CDR3s include the opening cysteine and the closing phenylalanine or tryptophan. A D gene is named only where the DNA matches it firmly.

d_call	v_call	j_call	cdr3_aa	cdr3_nt
TRBD1	TRBV29-1	TRBJ2-7	CSVYLPPGQGPSSYEQYF	TGCAGCGTTTACCTGCCCCCGGGACAGGGACCTTCCTCCTACGAGCAGTACTTC
-	TRBV2	TRBJ1-4	CASRRGPTTNEKLFF	TGTGCCAGCAGGCGGGGACCGACAACTAATGAAAAACTGTTTTTT
TRBD1	TRBV6-5	TRBJ2-1	CASSYETGLGEEQFF	TGTGCCAGCAGTTATGAGACAGGGCTTGGGGAAGAGCAGTTCTTC
-	TRBV9	TRBJ2-3	CASSLSTRTPHFTDTQYF	TGTGCCAGCAGCCTCAGCACTCGGACTCCGCACTTCACAGATACGCAGTATTTT
-	TRBV5-6	TRBJ2-3	CASSTDRSRQDTQYF	TGTGCCAGCAGCACTGACAGGAGCCGGCAAGATACGCAGTATTTT
TRBD1	TRBV28	TRBJ1-1	CASSSGQGNTEAFF	TGTGCCAGCAGTTCGGGACAGGGGAACACTGAAGCTTTCTTT
-	TRBV9	TRBJ1-1	CASSDGPGHVNTEAFF	TGTGCCAGCAGCGACGGACCGGGACACGTGAACACTGAAGCTTTCTTT
-	TRBV9	TRBJ1-4	CASSGGANEKLFF	TGTGCCAGCAGCGGCGGGGCGAATGAAAAACTGTTTTTT
-	TRBV5-1	TRBJ1-1	CASHFLGGGLGETEAFF	TGCGCCAGCCACTTCCTTGGGGGGGGCCTCGGAGAGACTGAAGCTTTCTTT
TRBD1	TRBV18	TRBJ1-1	CASFSDRAGTEAFF	TGTGCCAGCTTCTCGGACAGGGCAGGCACTGAAGCTTTCTTT
-	TRBV5-1	TRBJ1-2	CASSLGTDNYGYTF	TGCGCCAGCAGCTTGGGCACAGACAACTATGGCTACACCTTC